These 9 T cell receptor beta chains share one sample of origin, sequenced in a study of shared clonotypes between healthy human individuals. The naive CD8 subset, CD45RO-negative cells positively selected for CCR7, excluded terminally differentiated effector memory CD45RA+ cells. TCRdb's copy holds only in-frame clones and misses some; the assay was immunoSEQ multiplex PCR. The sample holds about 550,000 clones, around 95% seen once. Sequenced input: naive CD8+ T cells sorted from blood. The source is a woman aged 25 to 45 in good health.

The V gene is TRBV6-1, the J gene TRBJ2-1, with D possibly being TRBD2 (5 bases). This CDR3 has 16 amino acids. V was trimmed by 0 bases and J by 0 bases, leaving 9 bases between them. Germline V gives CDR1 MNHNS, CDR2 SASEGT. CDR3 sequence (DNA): TGTGCCAGCAGTGAAGCTAGCGAGGCCTCCTACAATGAGCAGTTCTTC. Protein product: CASSEASEASYNEQFF.

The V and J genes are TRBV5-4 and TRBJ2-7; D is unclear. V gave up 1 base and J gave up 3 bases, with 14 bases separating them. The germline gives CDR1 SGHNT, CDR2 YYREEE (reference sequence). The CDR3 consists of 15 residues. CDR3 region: CASSLSQMAFYEQYF. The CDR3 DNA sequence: TGTGCCAGCAGCTTGTCTCAGATGGCCTTCTACGAGCAGTACTTC.

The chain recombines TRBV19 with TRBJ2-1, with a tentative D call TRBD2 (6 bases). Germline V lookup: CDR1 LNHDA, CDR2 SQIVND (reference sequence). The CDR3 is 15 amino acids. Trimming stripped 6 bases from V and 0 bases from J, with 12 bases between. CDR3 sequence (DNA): TGTGCCAGTAGAGATTGGGGACTCTCCTACAATGAGCAGTTCTTC. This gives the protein CASRDWGLSYNEQFF.

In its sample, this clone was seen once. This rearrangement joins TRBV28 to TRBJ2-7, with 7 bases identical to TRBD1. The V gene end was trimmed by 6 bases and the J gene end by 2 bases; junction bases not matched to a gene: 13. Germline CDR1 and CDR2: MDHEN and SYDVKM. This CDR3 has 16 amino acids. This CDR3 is CASSSPRDSQPYEQYF. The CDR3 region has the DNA TGTGCCAGCAGCTCCCCCCGGGACAGCCAGCCCTACGAGCAGTACTTC. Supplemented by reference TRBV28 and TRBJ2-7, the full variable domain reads DVKVTQSSRYLVKRTGEKVFLECVQDMDHENMFWYRQDPGLGLRLIYFSYDVKMKEKGDIPEGYSVSREKKERFSLILESASTNQTSMYLCASSSPRDSQPYEQYFGPGTRLTVT.

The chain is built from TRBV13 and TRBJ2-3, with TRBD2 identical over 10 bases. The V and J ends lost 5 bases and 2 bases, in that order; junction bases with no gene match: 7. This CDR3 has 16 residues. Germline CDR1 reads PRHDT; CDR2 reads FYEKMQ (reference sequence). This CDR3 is CASSPGTSDVTDTQYF. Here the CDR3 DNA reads TGTGCCAGCAGCCCGGGGACTAGCGATGTCACAGATACGCAGTATTTT.

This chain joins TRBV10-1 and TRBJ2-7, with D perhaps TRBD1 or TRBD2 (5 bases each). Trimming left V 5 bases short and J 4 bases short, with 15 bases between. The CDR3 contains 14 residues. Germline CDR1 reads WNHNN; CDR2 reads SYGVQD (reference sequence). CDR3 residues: CASSPGPYRYEQYF. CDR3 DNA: TGCGCCAGCAGTCCGGGACCCTATAGGTACGAGCAGTACTTC.

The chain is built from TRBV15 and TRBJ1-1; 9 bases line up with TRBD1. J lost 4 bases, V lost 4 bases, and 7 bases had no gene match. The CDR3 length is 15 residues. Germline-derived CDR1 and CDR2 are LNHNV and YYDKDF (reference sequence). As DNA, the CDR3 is TGTGCCACCAGCATCCACAGGGGGCAGAGCACTGAAGCTTTCTTT. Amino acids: CATSIHRGQSTEAFF.

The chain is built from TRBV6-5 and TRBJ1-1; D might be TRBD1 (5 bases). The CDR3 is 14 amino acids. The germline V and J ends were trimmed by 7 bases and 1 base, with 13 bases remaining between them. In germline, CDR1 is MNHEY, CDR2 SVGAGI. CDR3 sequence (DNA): TGTGCCAGCAACTTCAGGGAGGGGAACACTGAAGCTTTCTTT. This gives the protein CASNFREGNTEAFF.

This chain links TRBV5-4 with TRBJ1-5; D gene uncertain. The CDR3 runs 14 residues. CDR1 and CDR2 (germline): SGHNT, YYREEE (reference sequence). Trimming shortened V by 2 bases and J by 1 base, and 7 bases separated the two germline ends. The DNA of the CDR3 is TGTGCCAGCAGCTTTCATAGGAGCAATCAGCCCCAGCATTTT. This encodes CASSFHRSNQPQHF.